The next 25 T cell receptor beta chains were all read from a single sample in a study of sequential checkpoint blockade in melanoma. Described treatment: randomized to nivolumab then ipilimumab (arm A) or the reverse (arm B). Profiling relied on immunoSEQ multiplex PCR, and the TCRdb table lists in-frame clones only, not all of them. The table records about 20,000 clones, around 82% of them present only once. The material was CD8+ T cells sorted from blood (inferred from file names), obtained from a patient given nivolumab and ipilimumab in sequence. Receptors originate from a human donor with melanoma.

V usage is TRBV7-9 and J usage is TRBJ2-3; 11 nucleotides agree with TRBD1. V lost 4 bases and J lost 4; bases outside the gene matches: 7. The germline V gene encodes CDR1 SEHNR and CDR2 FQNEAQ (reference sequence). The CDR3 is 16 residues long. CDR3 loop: CASSWTGGSHPDTQYF. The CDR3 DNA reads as TGTGCCAGCAGCTGGACAGGGGGCTCCCACCCAGATACGCAGTATTTT.

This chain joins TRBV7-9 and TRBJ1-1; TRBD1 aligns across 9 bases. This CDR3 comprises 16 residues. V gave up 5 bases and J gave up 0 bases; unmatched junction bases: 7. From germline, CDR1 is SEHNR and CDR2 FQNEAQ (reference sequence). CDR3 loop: CASSLTGGYVNTEAFF. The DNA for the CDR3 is TGTGCCAGCAGCCTGACAGGGGGATATGTGAACACTGAAGCTTTCTTT.

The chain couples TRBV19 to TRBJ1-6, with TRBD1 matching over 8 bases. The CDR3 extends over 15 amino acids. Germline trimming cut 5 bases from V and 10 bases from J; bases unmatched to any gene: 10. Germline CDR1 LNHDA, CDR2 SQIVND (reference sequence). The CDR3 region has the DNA TGTGCCAGTAGTTCCTACCAGGGGGCGCGCTCACCCCTCCACTTT. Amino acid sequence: CASSSYQGARSPLHF. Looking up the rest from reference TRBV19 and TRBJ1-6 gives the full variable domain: DGGITQSPKYLFRKEGQNVTLSCEQNLNHDAMYWYRQDPGQGLRLIYYSQIVNDFQKGDIAEGYSVSREKKESFPLTVTSAQKNPTAFYLCASSSYQGARSPLHFGNGTRLTVT.

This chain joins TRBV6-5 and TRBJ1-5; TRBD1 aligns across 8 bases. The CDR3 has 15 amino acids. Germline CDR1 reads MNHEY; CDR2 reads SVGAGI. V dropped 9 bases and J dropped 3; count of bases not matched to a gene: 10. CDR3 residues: CASQVGQGANQPQHF. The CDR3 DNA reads TGTGCCAGTCAGGTCGGGCAGGGGGCCAATCAGCCCCAGCATTTT.

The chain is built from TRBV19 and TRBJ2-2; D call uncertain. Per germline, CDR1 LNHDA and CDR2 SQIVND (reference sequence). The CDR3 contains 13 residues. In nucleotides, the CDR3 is TGTGCTTCACGACACCCCCTCACCGGGGAGCTGTTTTTT. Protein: CASRHPLTGELFF. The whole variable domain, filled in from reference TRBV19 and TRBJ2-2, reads DGGITQSPKYLFRKEGQNVTLSCEQNLNHDAMYWYRQDPGQGLRLIYYSQIVNDFQKGDIAEGYSVSREKKESFPLTVTSAQKNPTAFYLCASRHPLTGELFFGEGSRLTVL.

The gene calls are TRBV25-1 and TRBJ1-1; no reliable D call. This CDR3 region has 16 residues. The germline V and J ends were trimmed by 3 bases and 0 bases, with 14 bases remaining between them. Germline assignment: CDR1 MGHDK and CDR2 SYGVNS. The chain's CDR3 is CASSEARVSLNTEAFF. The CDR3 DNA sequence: TGTGCCAGCAGTGAGGCTCGGGTCAGCTTGAACACTGAAGCTTTCTTT.

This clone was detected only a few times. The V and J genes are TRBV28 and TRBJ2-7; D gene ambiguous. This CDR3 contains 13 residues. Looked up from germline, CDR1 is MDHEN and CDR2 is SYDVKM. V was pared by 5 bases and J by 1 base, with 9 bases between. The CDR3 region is CASSDGSSYEQYF. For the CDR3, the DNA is TGTGCCAGCAGTGACGGGTCTTCCTACGAGCAGTACTTC. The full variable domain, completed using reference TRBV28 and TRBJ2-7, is DVKVTQSSRYLVKRTGEKVFLECVQDMDHENMFWYRQDPGLGLRLIYFSYDVKMKEKGDIPEGYSVSREKKERFSLILESASTNQTSMYLCASSDGSSYEQYFGPGTRLTVT.

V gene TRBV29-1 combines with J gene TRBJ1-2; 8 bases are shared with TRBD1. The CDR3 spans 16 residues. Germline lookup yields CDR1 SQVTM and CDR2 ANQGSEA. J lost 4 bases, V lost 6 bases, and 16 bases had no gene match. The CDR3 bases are TGCAGCGTCCCTCAAACCCTTTGGACAGGGACCTATGGCTACACCTTC. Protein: CSVPQTLWTGTYGYTF.

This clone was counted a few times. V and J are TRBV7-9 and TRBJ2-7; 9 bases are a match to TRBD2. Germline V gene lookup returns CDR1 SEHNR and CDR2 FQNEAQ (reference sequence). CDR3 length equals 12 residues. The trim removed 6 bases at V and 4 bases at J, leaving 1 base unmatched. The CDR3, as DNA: TGTGCCAGCAGTAGCGGGAGATACGAGCAGTACTTC. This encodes CASSSGRYEQYF.

The CDR3 sequence: CASSRQVRNTEAFF. CDR3 nucleotide sequence: TGTGCCAGCAGCCGACAGGTGAGAAACACTGAAGCTTTCTTT. The chain links TRBV6-1 to TRBJ1-1; D possibly corresponds to TRBD1 (6 bases). Trimming took off 6 bases at V and 2 bases at J, with 13 bases between the two ends. The CDR3 covers 14 residues. Germline CDR1 reads MNHNS; CDR2 reads SASEGT.

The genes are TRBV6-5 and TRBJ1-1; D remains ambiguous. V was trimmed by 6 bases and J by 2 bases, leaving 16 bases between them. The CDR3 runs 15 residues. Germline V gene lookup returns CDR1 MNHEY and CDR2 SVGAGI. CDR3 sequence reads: CASRESAETNTEAFF. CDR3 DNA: TGTGCCAGCAGGGAGTCGGCAGAAACTAACACTGAAGCTTTCTTT.

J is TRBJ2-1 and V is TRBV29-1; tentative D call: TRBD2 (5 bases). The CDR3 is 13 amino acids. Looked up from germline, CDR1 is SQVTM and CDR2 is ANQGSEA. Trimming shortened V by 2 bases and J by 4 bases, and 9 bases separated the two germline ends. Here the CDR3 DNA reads TGCAGCGTTGAAAAGGGAGAATACAATGAGCAGTTCTTC. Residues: CSVEKGEYNEQFF.

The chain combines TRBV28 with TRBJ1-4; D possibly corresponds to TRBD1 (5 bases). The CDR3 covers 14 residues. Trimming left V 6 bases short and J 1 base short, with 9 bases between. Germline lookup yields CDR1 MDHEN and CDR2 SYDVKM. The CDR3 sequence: CASSQGLTNEKLFF. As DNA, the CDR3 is TGTGCCAGCAGCCAGGGTCTAACTAATGAAAAACTGTTTTTT.

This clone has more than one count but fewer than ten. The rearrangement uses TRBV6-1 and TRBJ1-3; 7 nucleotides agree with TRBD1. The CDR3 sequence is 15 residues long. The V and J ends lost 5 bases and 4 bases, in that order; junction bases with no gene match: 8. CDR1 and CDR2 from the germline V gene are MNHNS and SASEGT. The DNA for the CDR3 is TGTGCCAGCAGTCTTTACGGGACAGAAGGAAACACCATATATTTT. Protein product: CASSLYGTEGNTIYF.

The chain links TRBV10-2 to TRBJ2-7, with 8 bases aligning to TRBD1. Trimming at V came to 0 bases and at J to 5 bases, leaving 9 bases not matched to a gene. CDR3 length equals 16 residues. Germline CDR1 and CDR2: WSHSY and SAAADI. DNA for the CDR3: TGCGCCAGCAGTGAGTCGACCAGGGGGCTTTACGACGAGCAGTACTTC. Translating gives CASSESTRGLYDEQYF.

DNA of the CDR3: TGTGCCAGCAGCTCCCGGGTGGAGCAGTTCTTC. It specifies CASSSRVEQFF. This chain joins TRBV21-1 and TRBJ2-1; the table's D call of TRBD2 was not tested on the DNA. TRBV21-1 is described as a pseudogene. The CDR3 spans 11 residues.

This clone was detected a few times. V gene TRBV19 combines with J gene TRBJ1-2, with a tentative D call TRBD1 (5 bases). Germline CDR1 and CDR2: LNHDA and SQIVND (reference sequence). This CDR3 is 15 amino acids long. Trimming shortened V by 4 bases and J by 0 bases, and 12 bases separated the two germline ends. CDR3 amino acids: CASSTDSRANYGYTF. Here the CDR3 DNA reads TGTGCCAGTAGTACCGACAGTCGAGCTAACTATGGCTACACCTTC.

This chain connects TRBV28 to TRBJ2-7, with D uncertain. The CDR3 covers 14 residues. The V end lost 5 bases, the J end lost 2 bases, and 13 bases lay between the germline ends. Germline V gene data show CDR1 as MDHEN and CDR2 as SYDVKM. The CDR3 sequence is CASSLPPATYEQYF. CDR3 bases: TGTGCCAGCAGTCTGCCCCCCGCTACCTACGAGCAGTACTTC.

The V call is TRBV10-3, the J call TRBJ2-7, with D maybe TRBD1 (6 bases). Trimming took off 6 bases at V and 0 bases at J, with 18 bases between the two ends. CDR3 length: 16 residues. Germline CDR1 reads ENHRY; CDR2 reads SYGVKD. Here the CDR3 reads CAISSKGTRSSYEQYF. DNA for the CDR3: TGTGCCATCAGCTCAAAGGGGACACGGAGCTCCTACGAGCAGTACTTC.

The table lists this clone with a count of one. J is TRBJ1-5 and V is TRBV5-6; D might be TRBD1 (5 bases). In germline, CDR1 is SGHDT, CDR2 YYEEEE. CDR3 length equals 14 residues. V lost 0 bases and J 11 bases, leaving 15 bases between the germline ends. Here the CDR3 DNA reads TGTGCCAGCAGCTTGGGCAGGGTGCCCACGACCCAGCATTTT. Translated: CASSLGRVPTTQHF.

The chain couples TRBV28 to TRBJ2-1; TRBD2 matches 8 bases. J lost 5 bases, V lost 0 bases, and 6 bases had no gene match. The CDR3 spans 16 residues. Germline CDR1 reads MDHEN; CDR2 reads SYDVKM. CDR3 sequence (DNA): TGTGCCAGCAGTTTATGGGTAGCGGGGACCCACAATGAGCAGTTCTTC. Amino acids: CASSLWVAGTHNEQFF.

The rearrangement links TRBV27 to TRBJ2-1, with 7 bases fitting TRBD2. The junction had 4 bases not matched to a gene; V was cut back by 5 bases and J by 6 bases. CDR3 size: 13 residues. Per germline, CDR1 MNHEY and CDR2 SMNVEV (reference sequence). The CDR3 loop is CASSVLASNEQFF. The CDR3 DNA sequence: TGTGCCAGCAGTGTACTAGCGTCCAATGAGCAGTTCTTC.

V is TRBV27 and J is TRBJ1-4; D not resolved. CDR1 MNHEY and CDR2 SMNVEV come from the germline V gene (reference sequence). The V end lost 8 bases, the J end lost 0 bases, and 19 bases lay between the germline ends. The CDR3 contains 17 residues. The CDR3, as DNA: TGTGCCAGCGGATATGCTTATACTAGTGCAACTAATGAAAAACTGTTTTTT. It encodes CASGYAYTSATNEKLFF.

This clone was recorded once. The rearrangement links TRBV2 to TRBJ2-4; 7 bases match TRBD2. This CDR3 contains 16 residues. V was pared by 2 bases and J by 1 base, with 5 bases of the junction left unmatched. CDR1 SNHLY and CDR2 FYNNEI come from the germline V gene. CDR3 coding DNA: TGTGCCAGCAGTGAAAGAGGGGAGGGGGCCAAAAACATTCAGTACTTC. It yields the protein CASSERGEGAKNIQYF.

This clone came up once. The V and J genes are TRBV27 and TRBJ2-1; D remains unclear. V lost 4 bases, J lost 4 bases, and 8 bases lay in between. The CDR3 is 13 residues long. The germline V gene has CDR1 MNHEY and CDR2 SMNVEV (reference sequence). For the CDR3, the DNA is TGTGCCAGCAGTTCCTCGGTTTACAATGAGCAGTTCTTC. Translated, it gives CASSSSVYNEQFF.